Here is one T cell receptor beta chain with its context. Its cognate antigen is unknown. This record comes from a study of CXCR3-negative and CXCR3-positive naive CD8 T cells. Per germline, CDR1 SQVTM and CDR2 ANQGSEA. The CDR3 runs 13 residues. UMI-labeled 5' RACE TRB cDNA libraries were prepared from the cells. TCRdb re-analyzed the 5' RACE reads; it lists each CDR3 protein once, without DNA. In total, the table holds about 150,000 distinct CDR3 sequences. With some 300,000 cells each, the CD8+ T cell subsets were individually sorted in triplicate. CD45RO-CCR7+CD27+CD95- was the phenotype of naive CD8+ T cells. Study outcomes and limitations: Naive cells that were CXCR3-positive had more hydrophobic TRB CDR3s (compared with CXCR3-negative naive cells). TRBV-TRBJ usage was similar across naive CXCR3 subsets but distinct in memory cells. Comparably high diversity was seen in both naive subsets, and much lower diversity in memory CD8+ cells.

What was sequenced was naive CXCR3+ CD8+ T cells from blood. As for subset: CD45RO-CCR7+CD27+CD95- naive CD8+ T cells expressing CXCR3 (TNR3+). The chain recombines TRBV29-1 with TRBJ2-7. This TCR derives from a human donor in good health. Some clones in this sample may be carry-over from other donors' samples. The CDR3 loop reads CSVRLGSSYEQYF.